The 3 T cell receptor beta chains presented below share a single source sample, sequenced in a study of STAT3 mutations in large granular lymphocyte leukemia. Whole-study results and caveats: Every T-cell large granular lymphocyte leukemia patient had at least one immunodominant TCR beta clonotype.

Sequenced by immunoSEQ multiplex PCR; TCRdb stores in-frame clones only, minus some. This sample carries 10,000 to 15,000 clones, 88% of them seen once, and the ten largest clones take around 12%. The antigens these receptors bind are not known. The source material was PBMCs. The receptors were sampled from a human donor with T large granular lymphocyte leukemia. Some clones in this sample may be carry-over from other donors' samples.

There are a few counts of this clone. V usage is TRBV5-1 and J usage is TRBJ2-7, with a tentative D call TRBD1 (5 bases). CDR3 size: 12 residues. V was cut by 6 bases and J by 4 bases, with 11 bases left in between. Germline CDR1 reads SGHRS; CDR2 reads YFSETQ. The CDR3 loop is CASIQGQYEQYV. Written as DNA, the CDR3 is TGCGCCAGCATCCAGGGCCAATACGAGCAGTACGTC.

The chain couples TRBV6-1 to TRBJ1-3, with TRBD1 matching 9 bases. The CDR3 sequence is 18 residues long. Germline CDR1 and CDR2: MNHNS and SASEGT. Trimming at V came to 7 bases and at J to 3 bases, leaving 16 bases not matched to a gene. The CDR3, as DNA: TGTGCCAGCATCGAAGCCCCCGGGACAGGGTCTTTTGGAAACACCATATATTTT. This translates into CASIEAPGTGSFGNTIYF.

V usage is TRBV2 and J usage is TRBJ1-2; the D gene is possibly TRBD1 (6 bases). Trimming removed 8 bases at V and 4 bases at J, with 14 bases between. Germline-derived CDR1 and CDR2 are SNHLY and FYNNEI. The CDR3 is 13 residues long. CDR3 DNA sequence: TGTGCCAGCGGATCTCAGGGGCTCTATGGCTACACCTTC. It is translated as CASGSQGLYGYTF.